This T cell receptor (beta chain) was found in a study of long-term antiretroviral therapy in people with HIV. A v3.0 immunoSEQ assay was performed at survey level. TCRdb's copy holds only in-frame clones and misses some; the assay was immunoSEQ multiplex PCR. The sample contains roughly 42,000 clones, about nine tenths of which appear only once. Remarks on this clone: What it recognizes is unknown.

Study-level points and caveats: Blood dating 2004 to 2017 may reflect older ART regimens.

The CDR3 consists of 16 residues. Trimming removed 4 bases from V and 7 bases from J; junction bases left unmatched: 12. Germline values: CDR1 SEHNR, CDR2 FQNEAQ (reference sequence). The chain combines TRBV7-9 with TRBJ2-2, with 7 nucleotides matching TRBD1. The sequencing here drew on unsorted PBMCs, taken 0.1 years before starting antiretroviral therapy. The receptor's source is a woman aged 45-60 years with HIV. CDR3 region: CASSSPNRGWGGELFF. The DNA of the CDR3 is TGTGCCAGCAGCTCCCCAAACAGGGGATGGGGCGGGGAGCTGTTTTTT. Combining the CDR3 with reference TRBV7-9 and TRBJ2-2 gives the whole variable domain DTGVSQNPRHKITKRGQNVTFRCDPISEHNRLYWYRQTLGQGPEFLTYFQNEAQLEKSRLLSDRFSAERPKGSFSTLEIQRTEQGDSAMYLCASSSPNRGWGGELFFGEGSRLTVL.